The sequence of this T cell receptor (beta chain) was determined in a study of graft-versus-host responses after intestinal transplantation. For the study at large: Recipients were given multivisceral, liver-intestinal, or isolated intestinal transplants.

The table came from immunoSEQ multiplex PCR; TCRdb's copy has only in-frame clones and leaves some out. Among 6,000 to 7,000 clones listed, just under 25% were seen once. CFSE-labeled responder cells (roughly 200,000) were plated with roughly 200,000 irradiated, violet-dye-labeled stimulator cells. Germline V gene lookup returns CDR1 SGHKS and CDR2 YYEKEE (reference sequence). This CDR3 is built from 15 residues. Trimming removed 0 bases at V and 4 bases at J, with 13 bases between. Study findings and constraints: Subjects displaying graft-donor T cell macrochimerism possessed elevated graft-versus-host to host-versus-graft clonal ratios inside allografts.

The rearrangement joins TRBV5-5 to TRBJ2-5; TRBD1 is a possible D gene (7 bases). This sequence was found in a human patient who was an organ donor for intestinal transplantation. The sequencing here drew on alloreactive CD4+ T cells from a mixed lymphocyte reaction culture, taken before transplantation. Subset defined: CFSE-low proliferating T cells sorted from approximately 6-day pre-transplant mixed lymphocyte reaction (GvH or HvG direction). The CDR3 sequence: CASSLEQGRRETQYF. The DNA of the CDR3 is TGTGCCAGCAGCTTGGAACAGGGGAGGCGAGAGACCCAGTACTTC.